This TCR beta chain came from a study of human T cells and chemical hapten exposure. Time point reported: patch test 3, about 24 weeks after DPC sensitization. Treatment reported: therapeutic diphenylcyclopropenone sensitization with weekly scalp DPC. The study enrolled 18 to 70-year-old alopecia patients suitable for DPC. This CDR3 has 14 residues. V gave up 5 bases and J gave up 0 bases; unmatched junction bases: 3. CDR1 and CDR2 (germline): SGHRS, YFSETQ. Single cDNA molecules in the library carried unique molecular identifiers attached during preparation. TCRdb reprocessed the RACE reads with MiXCR, giving one entry per CDR3 protein. The sample consists of more than 150,000 distinct CDR3 sequences, under 30% of them appearing once. In this sample, this clonotype turned up a few times.

Source: whole blood, taken in connection with sensitization to the hapten diphenylcyclopropenone (DPC). This TCR was sampled from a woman between 40 and 55 years old with alopecia areata. Some clones in this sample may be carry-over from other donors' samples. The genes are TRBV5-1 and TRBJ2-7, with TRBD1 matching over 9 bases. The CDR3 here is CASRGTGPSYEQYF. The CDR3 DNA sequence: TGCGCCAGCAGGGGGACAGGGCCCTCCTACGAGCAGTACTTC.